This entry concerns a single T cell receptor (beta chain). The sample comes from a study of blood T cells in healthy people across ages. Together with a sample-barcoded 5' primer, a J-beta primer mix was included in a second PCR lasting roughly 7 to 11 cycles. TCRdb redid the calling of the 5' RACE reads with MiXCR, one entry per CDR3 protein. The sample yields around 1.5 million distinct CDR3 sequences, 59% seen once. Germline V gene lookup returns CDR1 MNHNY and CDR2 SVGAGI (reference sequence). There are 16 residues in the CDR3. V lost 0 bases to trimming and J lost 5 bases; unmatched junction nucleotides: 8.

The J gene is TRBJ2-3, the V gene TRBV6-6, with TRBD2 matching over 7 bases. The source is a man between 18 and 35 years old in good health. Sequences were obtained from blood. The CDR3 nucleotides are TGTGCCAGCAGTTACTCACTAGCGAGGGGTGAAGATACGCAGTATTTT. Translation: CASSYSLARGEDTQYF.